This TCR beta chain stems from a study of shared clonotypes between healthy human individuals. Remarks on this clone: Antigen: not known.

An even split of each subset's genomic DNA across several immunoSEQ plates was performed. Clones were sequenced by immunoSEQ multiplex PCR, and TCRdb holds only the in-frame ones, with some missing. Of around 2,000,000 clones in the sample, more than 85% were seen once. Broader study findings: Only blood samples were collected, and tissue repertoires likely differ.

The germline V gene has CDR1 MNHNS and CDR2 SASEGT. V was clipped by 8 bases and J by 6 bases; unmatched bases: 4. The CDR3 totals 12 residues. Naive CD8 cells, CD45RO-negative and positively selected for CCR7, excluded terminally differentiated effector memory CD45RA+ cells. Donors comprised healthy HIV-negative adults lacking recent acute infections or vaccinations. Every one of the donors was a Caucasian adult that lived in Nashville, Tennessee. V and J are TRBV6-1 and TRBJ2-1, with 7 positions matching TRBD2. Sequenced sample: naive CD8+ T cells from PBMCs. This TCR came from a man between 18 and 29 years old in good health. Some clones in this sample may be carry-over from other donors' samples. The CDR3 DNA reads as TGTGCCAGCCTTAGCGGGCGCAATGAGCAGTTCTTC. Encoded protein: CASLSGRNEQFF.